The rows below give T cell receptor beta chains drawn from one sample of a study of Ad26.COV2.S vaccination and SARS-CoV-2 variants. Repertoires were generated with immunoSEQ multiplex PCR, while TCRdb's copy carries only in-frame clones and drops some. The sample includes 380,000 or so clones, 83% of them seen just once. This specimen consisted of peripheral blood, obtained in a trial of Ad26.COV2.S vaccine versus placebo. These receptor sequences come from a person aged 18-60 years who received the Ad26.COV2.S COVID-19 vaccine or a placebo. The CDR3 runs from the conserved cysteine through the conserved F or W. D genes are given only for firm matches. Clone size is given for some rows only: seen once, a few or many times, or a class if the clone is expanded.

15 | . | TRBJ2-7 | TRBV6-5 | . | CASSPTRGGYLEQYF | TGTGCCAGCAGCCCCACTAGGGGTGGTTACCTCGAGCAGTACTTC
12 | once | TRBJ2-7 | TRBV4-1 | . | CASSQDRAEQYF | TGCGCCAGCAGCCAAGATAGGGCCGAGCAGTACTTC
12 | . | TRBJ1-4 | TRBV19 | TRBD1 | CASRQGGEKLFF | TGTGCCAGTCGACAGGGAGGAGAAAAACTGTTTTTT
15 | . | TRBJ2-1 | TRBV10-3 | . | CAITPGGSGYNEQFF | TGTGCCATCACTCCAGGGGGGTCGGGCTACAATGAGCAGTTCTTC
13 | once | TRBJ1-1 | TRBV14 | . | CASSQDWDAEAFF | TGTGCCAGCAGCCAAGATTGGGACGCTGAAGCTTTCTTT
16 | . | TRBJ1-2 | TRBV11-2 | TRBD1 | CASSSTRDRPRDGYTF | TGTGCCAGCAGCTCAACCCGGGACAGGCCCAGGGATGGCTACACCTTC
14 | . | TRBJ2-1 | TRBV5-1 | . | CASAPTGVYNEQFF | TGCGCCAGCGCTCCTACGGGAGTCTACAATGAGCAGTTCTTC
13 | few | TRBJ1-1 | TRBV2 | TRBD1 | CASSTGANTEAFF | TGTGCCAGCAGCACAGGGGCGAACACTGAAGCTTTCTTT
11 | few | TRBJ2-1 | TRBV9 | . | CASSARGEQFF | TGTGCCAGCAGCGCGCGGGGTGAGCAGTTCTTC
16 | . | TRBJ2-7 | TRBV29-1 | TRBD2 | CSVIRPWGGIPYEQYF | TGCAGCGTGATAAGACCGTGGGGGGGTATCCCCTACGAGCAGTACTTC
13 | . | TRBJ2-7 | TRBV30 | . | CAWNRGGPYEQYF | TGTGCCTGGAACAGGGGGGGACCCTACGAGCAGTACTTC
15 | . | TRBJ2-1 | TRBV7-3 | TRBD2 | CASSLSLAERDEQFF | TGTGCCAGCAGCTTAAGTCTAGCGGAGAGGGATGAGCAGTTCTTC
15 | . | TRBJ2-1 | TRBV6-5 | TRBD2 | CARRGAGVSYNEQFF | TGTGCCAGAAGGGGAGCGGGAGTCTCCTACAATGAGCAGTTCTTC
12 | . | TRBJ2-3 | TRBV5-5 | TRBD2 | CASSRGADTQYF | TGTGCCAGCAGCCGGGGGGCAGATACGCAGTATTTT
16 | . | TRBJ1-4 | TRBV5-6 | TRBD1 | CASTLSPGTGREKLFF | TGTGCCAGCACCTTATCCCCTGGGACAGGAAGGGAAAAACTGTTTTTT
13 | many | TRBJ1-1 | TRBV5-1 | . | CATRGGVNTEAFF | TGCGCCACCAGGGGAGGGGTGAACACTGAAGCTTTCTTT
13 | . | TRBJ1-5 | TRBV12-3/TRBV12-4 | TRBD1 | CASRGQSNQPQHF | TGTGCCAGCAGGGGACAGAGCAATCAGCCCCAGCATTTT
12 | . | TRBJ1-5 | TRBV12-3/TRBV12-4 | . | CASSQYAQPQHF | TGTGCCAGCAGTCAGTATGCGCAGCCCCAGCATTTT
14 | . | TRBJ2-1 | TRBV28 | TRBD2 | CASSGAGGRPEQFF | TGTGCCAGCAGTGGAGCGGGAGGTCGGCCTGAGCAGTTCTTC
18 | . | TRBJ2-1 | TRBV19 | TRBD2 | CASSIDSGGISSYNEQFF | TGTGCCAGTAGTATAGACAGCGGGGGGATCAGCTCCTACAATGAGCAGTTCTTC
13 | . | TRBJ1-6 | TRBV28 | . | CASSLRASSPLHF | TGTGCCAGCAGTTTAAGGGCGAGTTCACCCCTCCACTTT
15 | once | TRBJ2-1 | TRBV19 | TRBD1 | CASVRATGGKNEQFF | TGTGCCAGTGTCCGGGCAACAGGGGGTAAAAATGAGCAGTTCTTC
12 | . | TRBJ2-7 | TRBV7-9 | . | CASSLDGHEQYF | TGTGCCAGCAGCTTAGACGGCCACGAGCAGTACTTC
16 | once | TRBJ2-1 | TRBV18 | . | CASSPRGGPGASEQFF | TGTGCCAGCTCACCAAGAGGGGGACCGGGTGCGAGTGAGCAGTTCTTC
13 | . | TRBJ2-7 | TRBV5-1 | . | CASSKDPTYEQYF | TGCGCCAGCAGTAAAGACCCCACCTACGAGCAGTACTTC